This record looks at one T cell receptor (beta chain) sequence and its context. Trimming shortened V by 6 bases and J by 4 bases, and 12 bases separated the two germline ends. This CDR3 has 14 residues. Germline CDR1 is MNHEY and CDR2 is SVGAGI. Per the authors' pipeline: Nucleated cell number was recorded as an estimate derived from reference gene primer amplification. Data came from immunoSEQ multiplex PCR; TCRdb stores just in-frame clones and leaves some out. The V and J calls and clone size were taken over from that table, and D and trimming were inferred from the DNA. Found here are over 100,000 clones, around four fifths of them singletons; the top ten hold about 5%. This specimen belongs to a study of blood T cell repertoires in COVID-19. Across the study: The United States, Italy and Spain supplied acute and convalescent COVID-19 samples. Sample material is recorded as cDNA or gDNA derived from T cells, B-cell-depleted T cells, or PBMCs.

Specimen: peripheral blood. V gene TRBV6-5 combines with J gene TRBJ1-4, with D possibly TRBD1 on 6 matching bases. The source is a man aged 55 to 70 with acute or convalescent COVID-19. This CDR3 is CASSSGQNNEKLFF. DNA for the CDR3: TGTGCCAGCAGCTCCGGACAGAATAATGAAAAACTGTTTTTT.